The entry that follows covers one T cell receptor (beta chain) sequence. What it binds is not known. Criteria for exclusion of patients were uncontrolled infection, other autoimmune disease, pregnancy or lactation. Orbital computed tomography, thyroid ultrasound, serum thyroxine and TRAb, and clinical symptoms together informed the diagnoses. These data originate in a study of T cells in Graves' hyperthyroidism and ophthalmopathy. TCR beta CDR3 regions were amplified from RNA. HTBI primers were used for first-round RT-PCR of the TCR CDR3. MiXCR, run by TCRdb on the multiplex PCR reads, gives a single entry per CDR3 protein. The sample shows 500,000 to 650,000 distinct CDR3 sequences, about 45% of them seen only once. Study-wide results and limits: The model made its ophthalmopathy prediction, and onset followed a median around 6.5 months later. Patients with ophthalmopathy were separated from those with stable hyperthyroidism by a 13 V-J model.

V shed 4 bases and J shed 11 bases, with 13 bases lying between them. The CDR3 spans 12 residues. Germline V CDR1 and CDR2: SNHLY, FYNNEI. The chain uses TRBV2 and TRBJ2-3; TRBD1 is a possible D gene (5 bases). This TCR was recovered from an adult woman with Graves' disease, either hyperthyroidism or ophthalmopathy (not recorded which). Sequenced: peripheral blood or thyroid tissue (not recorded which). CDR3 sequence reads: CASSVRGTGQYF. CDR3 nucleotide sequence: TGTGCCAGCAGTGTAAGGGGAACAGGGCAGTATTTT.